This TCR beta chain was captured by sequencing in a study of cytomegalovirus exposure and HLA in healthy donors. Comments on this clone: Its specificity is unknown.

In the PCR, 60 Vbeta and 13 Jbeta primers were used. Profiling relied on immunoSEQ multiplex PCR, and the TCRdb table lists in-frame clones only, not all of them. Of under 200,000 clones listed, about 80% are singletons. Trimming shortened V by 0 bases and J by 3 bases, and 9 bases separated the two germline ends. CDR1 is MNHEY, CDR2 SVGAGI, per germline. The CDR3 contains 15 residues. Overall study results and limits: For TCR beta chains, V- and J-gene trimming was later linked to a missense DCLRE1C variant. The authors enumerated roughly 180 TCR beta chains as linked to cytomegalovirus. Presence/absence comparisons presumed near-even sequencing depth among donors.

The receptor comes from a man under 40 in good health and CMV-seronegative. The sample taken for sequencing was PBMCs. The rearrangement links TRBV6-5 to TRBJ1-3; D remains unclear. The CDR3 is CASSYSSGVGNTIYF. CDR3 in DNA: TGTGCCAGCAGTTACTCGTCCGGAGTTGGAAACACCATATATTTT.